Below, one T cell receptor (beta chain) is given with its context. The antigen this receptor binds is unknown. No base quality values were provided; no much bigger clone lies one nucleotide off. The protocol used for the library was the immunoSEQ multiplex PCR assay. For the multiplex PCR, a mixture combining 60 forward primers for TCR Vbeta segments and 13 reverse primers for TCR Jbeta segments was used. Amplification of the CDR3 region of rearranged TCR beta genes was performed with a multiplex PCR assay on genomic DNA. On the Illumina HiSeq System, the amplified TCR beta libraries were sequenced as 87-base-pair reads. In the source study's methods: Across the 500 to 850 repertoires, a later analysis counted roughly 84 million unique TCR beta chains, approximately 12 million of which were shared by at least two donors. Raw reads were error-corrected and collapsed into unique sequences by a nearest-neighbor algorithm in which closely related sequences were merged to remove PCR and sequencing errors. Alignment of CDR3 sequences to IMGT reference sequences was used to assign V, D and J gene segments. For a sequence to be retained, a match of at least six nucleotides was required to both a V gene segment and a J gene segment. A rearrangement counted as productive if the CDR3 had no stop codons and remained in frame with V and J, and every other rearrangement counted as non-productive. CDR3 was defined according to IMGT convention as the region running from the second conserved V-encoded cysteine to the conserved J-encoded phenylalanine. In an earlier analysis of more than 550 of the donors, sequences lacking an unambiguous match to a single V gene segment were excluded. An earlier analysis of about 590 of the donors classified V segments as functional when productive rearrangements were above 56.7% and as segregating when the standard deviation between donors was above 5%. To diagnose cytomegalovirus status from the catalog of TCR beta chain sequences, a statistical classification framework was built. A later analysis assigned V and J genes by comparing TCR nucleotide sequences with IMGT/GENE-DB human TR gene sequences. The TCRdist pipeline was used in a later analysis to assign CDR3 sequences and most-parsimonious VDJ recombination scenarios. In a later analysis, every TCR beta chain was defined by the combination of its CDR3 amino acid sequence and its V-gene family, and reads without a unique V-gene family were dropped. A later analysis removed 592 highly shared, low-generation-probability nucleotide sequences to deal with suspected cross-contamination and a sequencing artifact. In a later analysis, a clonal expansion index was calculated for each public chain from normalized within-repertoire ranks of inferred template counts. A later analysis computed generation probabilities with a VDJ recombination model fitted to out-of-frame rearrangements, and checked the results against IGoR. A later analysis scored TCR-TCR, TCR-HLA and TCR-CMV co-occurrence with hypergeometric tests, applying a repertoire-size bias correction to TCR pairs. To estimate false discovery rates, a later analysis permuted the HLA or CMV assignments 20 times. A later analysis grouped co-occurring TCRs with DBSCAN, adding TCRdist sequence similarity when clustering within HLA-allele-positive subsets. Repertoires with fewer than 30,000 or more than 120,000 public chains, plus five repertoires with anomalous nucleotide sharing, were excluded from co-occurrence clustering. TCRdb limited this immuneACCESS table to in-frame rearrangements with V and J called. A share of clones is missing; checked studies link under half to unresolved V genes, and the rest is unexplained. V, J and clone size are those of that table, while D and trimming were read from the DNA. The sample records some 130,000 clones, 60% to 80% of which are singletons. The ten largest clonotypes hold less than 1.1% of the sample.

The cohort was made up of approximately 670 healthy bone marrow donors. At the time of sampling, every cohort member was nominally healthy, though immune exposures that went unrecorded were likely present. The donor was CMV seronegative and was included in the group of a few hundred seronegative cohort members. Every donor gave a peripheral blood sample, and the peripheral blood mononuclear cells from that sample were used for TCR beta sequencing. Genomic DNA was extracted from the blood cell samples with the Qiagen DNeasy Blood Extraction Kit. The record originates from a study of cytomegalovirus exposure and HLA in healthy donors (dated by TCRdb to the late 2010s). Turning to the overall study: According to an earlier analysis of a few hundred of the donors, about 190 million T cells yielded over 90 million unique TCR beta sequences and less than 300 Gb of sequence data. Roughly 310 gigabases of sequencing data and tens of millions of unique TCR sequences were included in an early release covering over 600 HLA-typed donors. Of the roughly 400 genotyped donors, around 81% fell in the genetic ancestry cluster associated with self-reported Caucasian donors. The study aimed to test whether cataloging public T cell receptors could reveal signatures of past pathogen exposure. The study profiled the T cell repertoires of around 700 subjects by immunosequencing and related them to cytomegalovirus serostatus. Along with the 666-subject first cohort, a separate validation cohort of more than 90 different subjects was used. High-throughput TCR immunosequencing, statistical association of individual TCRs with disease status, and machine learning were combined to predict cytomegalovirus infection status. A later analysis re-analyzed previously published TCR beta repertoires from about 600 donors and added high-resolution HLA genotyping to study TCR occurrence patterns. In the later analysis, no new phenotypic data were used to find candidate immune exposures; instead, reliance was placed on TCR beta sequences and their occurrence across donors. An earlier analysis of about 620 of the donors applied high-throughput TCR beta sequencing to assess whether each TCR beta V gene segment acted as functional or pseudogenic. Donor age, sex, ethnicity and CMV serostatus were collected together with the repertoire data. A later genetic analysis used genome-wide SNP genotypes for about 60% of the roughly 700 donors, treating that subset as a discovery cohort. All discovery cohort repertoires had been generated using a single sequencing platform. HLA typing covered class I and class II loci at four-digit resolution. Typing coverage differed by locus: A, B, C, DRB1 and DQB1 were typed in roughly 629-630 donors, DQA1 in 500 to 550, DPA1 in over 600, and DPB1 in approximately 450. A handful of DR-DQ haplotypes were treated as single units for association and clustering because of strong linkage in the cohort. Across under 500 genotyped donors of the cohort, an average of about 220,000 unique TCR beta nucleotide sequences per donor were sequenced, and around 19% of those sequences were non-productive.

What the study reported, not specific to this receptor: Compared with equally common non-associated chains, HLA-associated TCR beta chains in a later analysis were more clonally expanded and had lower generation probabilities. The sequencing pipeline was judged likely to have produced a cluster of highly shared sequence variants as a technical artifact. In a later analysis, the rate of TCR association differed among HLA loci, with DRB1 alleles having the most associated TCRs and HLA-C alleles having the fewest. At a false discovery rate of 0.05, a later analysis linked around 15,000 TCR beta sequences to specific HLA alleles. Roughly uniform sequencing depth across donors was assumed in presence/absence analyses, although this assumption may not hold. A later genetic analysis reported fewer N-insertions in productive TCRs among donors in an Asian-associated ancestry cluster than the approximately 700-donor mean. A few of the identified cytomegalovirus-associated TCR beta chains were confirmed in vitro to be specific for cytomegalovirus antigens. While some public TCRs were present in many individuals, most TCR sequences turned up only very rarely across donors. The authors suggested that the approach could potentially be generalized to other disease states and immunological phenotypes. In both the original and validation cohorts, the classifier was reported to diagnose cytomegalovirus status with high specificity and sensitivity. Some IMGT-functional V segments, including TRBV6-2 and TRBV6-3, could not be told apart with the 87-base-pair reads, so those segments were excluded. When HLA alleles, especially DR and DQ, strongly co-occurred, attributing TCR associations to individual alleles was difficult. In a later analysis, several top co-occurrence clusters were reported to appear linked to parvovirus B19, influenza, CMV and Epstein-Barr virus. An association between a missense DCLRE1C variant and V-gene and J-gene trimming of TCR beta chains was found in a later genetic analysis and replicated in an independent cohort. An earlier analysis of roughly 570 of the donors showed that most TCR beta V segments appeared in productive rearrangements either about 87% or about 30% of the time, which broadly matched IMGT annotations. A total of 150 to 200 TCR beta chains were listed by the study as associated with cytomegalovirus. HLA typing was unavailable for some donors at each locus, so association tests used only the typed subset. The earlier analysis of nearly 600 of the donors excluded roughly 16 rarely observed V segments, including chromosome 9 orphons, because counts were too low. Correlated functional status among segregating V segments might be attributable to linkage disequilibrium, but an unknown experimental factor could not be ruled out. According to a later analysis, most CMV-associated TCR beta chains appeared to be HLA-restricted, and the HLA associations seemed to be driven largely by CMV exposure. A further reported finding was that TCR beta sequences accurately predicted the HLA-A and HLA-B alleles for most subjects in the first cohort. CMV serostatus was the only immune exposure information available for the cohort. The cohort was sequenced for TCR beta chains only, and without alpha or paired-chain data the features that could be detected were limited.

Trimming takes 8 bases from V and 2 bases from J, and the germline ends sit 10 bases apart. CDR1 and CDR2 were assigned from the germline V gene (reference sequence) as MNHEY and SMNVEV. From cysteine to phenylalanine, the CDR3 is 13 amino acids long. The CDR3 DNA has 39 bases and is translated from base 1. Rearrangement joined TRBV27 to TRBJ1-5; TRBD1 could be the D gene, as 6 bases match. This TCR was recovered from a male donor in good health and CMV-seronegative. The sample was PBMCs. The DNA sequence is as follows: TGTGCCAGCGGACAGTTCCGCAATCAGCCCCAGCATTTT. Its product reads: CASGQFRNQPQHF.